Listed below are T cell receptor beta chains from one sample, sequenced in a study of patients and donors after allogeneic stem cell transplantation. TCRdb analysed the RT-PCR reads with MiXCR anew, one entry per CDR3 protein. Of roughly 880,000 distinct CDR3 sequences in the sample, over 15% are singletons; the top ten hold about 6%. Sequencing was performed on blood, either unsorted or a sorted T cell fraction (not recorded which). These receptors were obtained from a human donor who was either an allogeneic HSCT recipient or a stem cell or donor lymphocyte infusion donor (not recorded which). It is not recorded whose cells these are; they may come from a transplant donor. CDR3s include the opening cysteine and the closing phenylalanine or tryptophan. The order of the fields is D gene, V gene, J gene, clone size, CDR3 DNA, CDR3 protein. The D gene is left open where the match is weak. The size of a clone is reported for some rows only, either as once, few or many, or as a class for expanded clones.

D: .
V: TRBV10-3
J: TRBJ2-4
size: few
DNA: TGTGCCATCAGTGAGTCGATGCGGGGCGCGGAGTACTTC
CDR3: CAISESMRGAEYF

D: TRBD2
V: TRBV7-9
J: TRBJ2-7
size: .
DNA: TGTGCCAGCAGCCAGACTAGCGGGATAGTAGACGAGCAGTACTTC
CDR3: CASSQTSGIVDEQYF

D: .
V: TRBV4-2
J: TRBJ1-2
size: few
DNA: TGTGCCAGCAGCCACCGGCTTTTCGAGGGGAGGGTCTTGGATGGCTACACCTTC
CDR3: CASSHRLFEGRVLDGYTF

D: .
V: TRBV30
J: TRBJ2-7
size: .
DNA: TGTGCTGGAGGGGCGGGTGGAAGGGACGAGCAGTACTTC
CDR3: CAGGAGGRDEQYF

D: .
V: TRBV27
J: TRBJ2-7
size: few
DNA: TGTGCCAGCAGTCTTACAGACGACGAGCAGTACTTC
CDR3: CASSLTDDEQYF

D: .
V: TRBV9
J: TRBJ2-7
size: few
DNA: TGTGCCAGCAGCGGCAGGGGTCACTACGAGCAGTACTTC
CDR3: CASSGRGHYEQYF

D: TRBD2
V: TRBV29-1
J: TRBJ2-1
size: few
DNA: TGCAGCGTTCCGACTAGCGCCTCCTACAATGAGCAGTTCTTC
CDR3: CSVPTSASYNEQFF

D: .
V: TRBV20-1
J: TRBJ2-7
size: .
DNA: TGCAGTGCTAGCCACCGCGCGGGATACGAGCAGTACTTC
CDR3: CSASHRAGYEQYF

D: TRBD2
V: TRBV7-3
J: TRBJ2-1
size: once
DNA: TGTGCCAGCAGCTTAACGCGGACTAGCTCCTACAATGAGCAGTTCTTC
CDR3: CASSLTRTSSYNEQFF

D: TRBD1
V: TRBV29-1
J: TRBJ2-1
size: few
DNA: TGCAGCGTTGAAGCGGGGCAGGGGGAACATGAGCAGTTCTTC
CDR3: CSVEAGQGEHEQFF

D: TRBD1
V: TRBV10-3
J: TRBJ2-5
size: few
DNA: TGTGCCATCAGGACAGGGGTCCAAGAGACCCAGTACTTC
CDR3: CAIRTGVQETQYF

D: .
V: TRBV20-1
J: TRBJ2-3
size: few
DNA: TGCAGTGCTAAGGACACGGTAGATACGCAGTATTTT
CDR3: CSAKDTVDTQYF

D: .
V: TRBV5-1
J: TRBJ2-7
size: .
DNA: TGCGCCAGCAGCTTGTTAGGGCTTCCTGACGAGCAGTACTTC
CDR3: CASSLLGLPDEQYF

D: .
V: TRBV5-1
J: TRBJ2-7
size: many
DNA: TGCGCCAGCAGCCGGGACGGCCTACACCTAAGGAACGAGCAGTACTTC
CDR3: CASSRDGLHLRNEQYF

D: .
V: TRBV6-2/TRBV6-3
J: TRBJ2-7
size: few
DNA: TGTGCCAGCAGTTACTCGGAGGGGAACTACGAGCAGTACTTC
CDR3: CASSYSEGNYEQYF

D: .
V: TRBV6-2/TRBV6-3
J: TRBJ2-1
size: few
DNA: TGTGCCAGCAGTCTCATTACGTCTAGTTTTGGCGTGGAGCAGTTCTTC
CDR3: CASSLITSSFGVEQFF

D: .
V: TRBV30
J: TRBJ1-1
size: few
DNA: TGTGCCGGGAAGGGGAACACGGTGGGAGCTTTCTTT
CDR3: CAGKGNTVGAFF

D: .
V: TRBV27
J: TRBJ1-2
size: .
DNA: TGTGCCAGCAGTTTAATGGATTTGGAGGGGAGGAGGTATGGCTACACCTTC
CDR3: CASSLMDLEGRRYGYTF

D: .
V: TRBV12-3/TRBV12-4
J: TRBJ2-1
size: few
DNA: TGTGCCAGCAGTTTATATCCCGACCTTGAGCAGTTCTTC
CDR3: CASSLYPDLEQFF

D: .
V: TRBV4-3
J: TRBJ1-1
size: .
DNA: TGCGCCAGCAGCCAAGGCTACGGGAACACTGAAGCTTTCTTT
CDR3: CASSQGYGNTEAFF

D: TRBD1
V: TRBV20-1
J: TRBJ1-2
size: few
DNA: TGCAGTGCTAGAGATCCTACCGGGACAGGGGTGCCTCACTATGGCTACACCTTC
CDR3: CSARDPTGTGVPHYGYTF

D: .
V: TRBV12-3/TRBV12-4
J: TRBJ1-5
size: few
DNA: TGTGCCAGCAGTCTGGGGGCCCAGTGGGGCAATCAGCCCCAGCATTTT
CDR3: CASSLGAQWGNQPQHF

D: .
V: TRBV29-1
J: TRBJ1-4
size: few
DNA: TGCAGCGTTGCGGGGGGTGGCCCAACGAGTGAAAAACTGTTTTTT
CDR3: CSVAGGGPTSEKLFF

D: .
V: TRBV29-1
J: TRBJ1-2
size: few
DNA: TGCAGCGTTGAAATGGGGCGAGGGACCGACTATGGCTACACCTTC
CDR3: CSVEMGRGTDYGYTF

D: TRBD1
V: TRBV25-1
J: TRBJ2-2
size: many
DNA: TGTGCCAGCAGTGAATGGACAGGGAACACCGGGGAGCTGTTTTTT
CDR3: CASSEWTGNTGELFF

D: .
V: TRBV11-3
J: TRBJ1-5
size: .
DNA: TGTGCCATCCCATTCCCCAATCAGCCCCAGCATTTT
CDR3: CAIPFPNQPQHF

D: .
V: TRBV6-2/TRBV6-3
J: TRBJ2-7
size: .
DNA: TGTGCCAGCAGTTATGCCCGGGACAACTCCTACGAGCAGTACTTC
CDR3: CASSYARDNSYEQYF

D: TRBD2
V: TRBV20-1
J: TRBJ2-1
size: few
DNA: TGCAGTGCTACCAGACTAGCGAGCTCCTACAATGAGCAGTTCTTC
CDR3: CSATRLASSYNEQFF

D: .
V: TRBV19
J: TRBJ2-1
size: .
DNA: TGTGCCAGTGGGACACCCTACAATGAGCAGTTCTTC
CDR3: CASGTPYNEQFF

D: .
V: TRBV7-9
J: TRBJ2-2
size: few
DNA: TGTGCCAGCAGCTTTGGGCAGCCGAACACCGGGGAGCTGTTTTTT
CDR3: CASSFGQPNTGELFF

D: TRBD1
V: TRBV5-6
J: TRBJ2-2
size: many
DNA: TGTGCCAGCAGTACCGGGACAGGGGTTACCGGGGAGCTGTTTTTT
CDR3: CASSTGTGVTGELFF

D: .
V: TRBV12-3/TRBV12-4
J: TRBJ1-4
size: few
DNA: TGTGCCAGCAGTTTAGCCGGGGCTAAGGGTAATGAAAAACTGTTTTTT
CDR3: CASSLAGAKGNEKLFF

D: .
V: TRBV15
J: TRBJ1-5
size: once
DNA: TGTGCCACCAGCAGTGGAAAGCGCCAGCCCCAGCATTTT
CDR3: CATSSGKRQPQHF

D: .
V: TRBV7-2
J: TRBJ2-4
size: .
DNA: TGTGCCAGCAGCTTTCGGCCGGGCCTAAACATTCAGTACTTC
CDR3: CASSFRPGLNIQYF

D: TRBD2
V: TRBV20-1
J: TRBJ2-7
size: few
DNA: TGCAGTGCTAGCTCTAGCGGGCGCGAGCAGTACTTC
CDR3: CSASSSGREQYF

D: .
V: TRBV10-3
J: TRBJ1-2
size: many
DNA: TGTGCCATCAGTGAGTCGGAGAGGTCTGGCTACACCTTC
CDR3: CAISESERSGYTF

D: .
V: TRBV15
J: TRBJ1-1
size: .
DNA: TGTGCCACCAGCAGAGCCTTGGACACGAACACTGAAGCTTTCTTT
CDR3: CATSRALDTNTEAFF

D: TRBD1
V: TRBV12-3/TRBV12-4
J: TRBJ2-7
size: .
DNA: TGTGCCAGCAAACGGGACAGCTCCTACGAGCAGTACTTC
CDR3: CASKRDSSYEQYF

D: .
V: TRBV5-1
J: TRBJ1-1
size: few
DNA: TGCGCCAGCAGCTTGGCCCCGGACGGGACGGGCACTGAAGCTTTCTTT
CDR3: CASSLAPDGTGTEAFF

D: .
V: TRBV12-3/TRBV12-4
J: TRBJ1-2
size: few
DNA: TGTGCCAGCAGTTTAGGGACGGACCCAGGCTACACCTTC
CDR3: CASSLGTDPGYTF

D: .
V: TRBV6-1
J: TRBJ2-4
size: few
DNA: TGTGCCAGCAGTCGTCCCAGGGGCCACAATTCAAACATTCAGTACTTC
CDR3: CASSRPRGHNSNIQYF

D: TRBD1
V: TRBV9
J: TRBJ2-7
size: few
DNA: TGTGCCAGCAGCGTATTCGGGACAGGGGGCTACGAGCAGTACTTC
CDR3: CASSVFGTGGYEQYF

D: .
V: TRBV12-3/TRBV12-4
J: TRBJ1-1
size: few
DNA: TGTGCCAGCAGTTTATTAGTGGGCAGGGAAGCTTTCTTT
CDR3: CASSLLVGREAFF

D: TRBD2
V: TRBV20-1
J: TRBJ2-1
size: .
DNA: TGCAGTGCTTCCAGACTAGCGGGGGGTCAATACAATGAGCAGTTCTTC
CDR3: CSASRLAGGQYNEQFF

D: .
V: TRBV12-3/TRBV12-4
J: TRBJ1-5
size: many
DNA: TGTGCCAGCAGCTTGGACAGCAATCAGCCCCAGCATTTT
CDR3: CASSLDSNQPQHF

D: .
V: TRBV4-1
J: TRBJ2-5
size: .
DNA: TGCGCCAGCAGCCAAGAAGGCGTGGTGAGGGACTCCCCCTACTTC
CDR3: CASSQEGVVRDSPYF

D: TRBD2
V: TRBV24-1
J: TRBJ2-5
size: .
DNA: TGTGCCACCAGTGTTGGGACTAGCGGGAGCCTTCAGGAGACCCAGTACTTC
CDR3: CATSVGTSGSLQETQYF

D: TRBD2
V: TRBV11-2
J: TRBJ2-3
size: .
DNA: TGTGCCAGCAGCTCCATGTCGGCTAGCGGGGCCCTAAGCACAGATACGCAGTATTTT
CDR3: CASSSMSASGALSTDTQYF

D: .
V: TRBV2
J: TRBJ1-2
size: .
DNA: TGTGCCAGCATATTTAACTATGGCTACACCTTC
CDR3: CASIFNYGYTF

D: TRBD1
V: TRBV6-5
J: TRBJ2-7
size: many
DNA: TGTGCCAGCAGTTACGGGCAGGGGGTCCCCTACGAGCAGTACTTC
CDR3: CASSYGQGVPYEQYF